These 14 T cell receptor beta chains were sequenced from one sample in a study of blood T cell repertoires in COVID-19 (dated by TCRdb to 2019 to 2021). The receptor library was made with the immunoSEQ multiplex PCR assay. The clones in this table, taken by TCRdb from immuneACCESS, are in-frame only. Not every clone is retained; where verified, under half of the shortfall comes from an unresolved V gene, and the cause of the rest is unknown. Recorded for this sample are roughly 140,000 clones; roughly 84% of them occurred a single time. The top ten clonotypes cover roughly 7.9% of the sample. The source material was peripheral blood. The receptors were sampled from a woman aged 45-59 years in a cohort sampled during active or convalescent COVID-19.

This chain links TRBV7-2 with TRBJ1-3, with 7 bases that match TRBD1. Trimming cost V 4 bases and J 7 bases; bases outside gene matches: 10. This CDR3 is 15 amino acids long. CDR1 and CDR2 (germline): SGHTA, FQGNSA. This CDR3 reads CASSSLGQRMNTIYF. DNA of the CDR3: TGTGCCAGCAGCTCTCTGGGACAGAGGATGAACACCATATATTTT.

This chain links TRBV19 with TRBJ1-4; the match to TRBD1 covers 9 bases. The V and J ends lost 3 bases and 6 bases, in that order; junction bases with no gene match: 2. Per germline, CDR1 LNHDA and CDR2 SQIVND (reference sequence). This CDR3 comprises 14 residues. CDR3 bases: TGTGCCAGTAGTATTGGGACAGGGTATGAAAAACTGTTTTTT. Translating it yields CASSIGTGYEKLFF.

CDR3: CATSRDQGARGNTIYF. As DNA, the CDR3 is TGTGCCACCAGCAGGGACCAGGGGGCGCGAGGAAACACCATATATTTT. V usage is TRBV15 and J usage is TRBJ1-3; the match to TRBD1 covers 8 bases. J was trimmed by 4 bases and V by 3 bases; bases with no gene match: 8. CDR1 and CDR2 from the germline V gene are LNHNV and YYDKDF (reference sequence). The CDR3 length is 16 residues.

The rearrangement joins TRBV2 to TRBJ2-5, with TRBD2 identical over 8 bases. The CDR3 runs 12 residues. V trimming: 6 bases; J trimming: 11 bases; junction bases outside the gene matches: 8. Germline assignment: CDR1 SNHLY and CDR2 FYNNEI. This CDR3 reads CASRGLAGWQYF. The CDR3 DNA follows: TGTGCCAGCAGGGGTCTAGCGGGCTGGCAGTACTTC.

This clone was counted only a few times. The chain is built from TRBV6-5 and TRBJ2-3; possibly TRBD1 for D (6 bases). The CDR3 contains 15 residues. Deletions cut 7 bases from V and 3 bases from J, with 17 bases between. CDR1 is MNHEY and CDR2 is SVGAGI in the germline V gene. CDR3: CASNRAKGITDTQYF. CDR3 bases: TGTGCCAGCAACAGGGCAAAAGGAATTACAGATACGCAGTATTTT.

The chain employs TRBV9 and TRBJ2-7, with 9 bases matching TRBD1. J gave up 0 bases and V 1 base, and 2 bases lay outside the gene matches. CDR1 and CDR2 (germline): SGDLS, YYNGEE. CDR3 length: 15 amino acids. The CDR3: CASSVTGGDSYEQYF. The CDR3 nucleotides read TGTGCCAGCAGCGTAACAGGGGGCGACTCCTACGAGCAGTACTTC.

This chain joins TRBV6-6 and TRBJ2-1, with 10 positions matching TRBD2. J gave up 5 bases and V 6 bases, and 1 base lay outside the gene matches. The CDR3 loop spans 13 amino acids. The germline gives CDR1 MNHNY, CDR2 SVGAGI (reference sequence). The CDR3 here is CASRSGGDNEQFF. CDR3 sequence (DNA): TGTGCCAGCAGGAGCGGGGGGGACAATGAGCAGTTCTTC.

The rearrangement links TRBV30 to TRBJ2-2; 8 bases are a match to TRBD2. Germline V gene sequence: CDR1 GTSNPN, CDR2 SVGIG (reference sequence). The CDR3 extends over 14 amino acids. Trimming removed 2 bases from V and 6 bases from J; junction bases left unmatched: 5. The CDR3 DNA sequence: TGTGCCTGGAGTTCCGGGGGGGCCGCCGGGGAGCTGTTTTTT. It encodes CAWSSGGAAGELFF. The full variable domain, completed using reference TRBV30 and TRBJ2-2, is SQTIHQWPATLVQPVGSPLSLECTVEGTSNPNLYWYRQAAGRGLQLLFYSVGIGQISSEVPQNLSASRPQDRQFILSSKKLLLSDSGFYLCAWSSGGAAGELFFGEGSRLTVL.

This clone appeared a few times. V gene TRBV6-2 or TRBV6-3 combines with J gene TRBJ2-6; 7 bases map to TRBD1. Germline trimming cut 6 bases from V and 2 bases from J; bases unmatched to any gene: 4. The CDR3 runs to 15 residues. Germline CDR1 and CDR2: MNHEY and SVGEGT. The CDR3: CASSHDRAGANVLTF. CDR3 bases: TGTGCCAGCAGCCACGACAGGGCTGGGGCCAACGTCCTGACTTTC.

This sequence joins TRBV12-5 and TRBJ1-2, with D possibly TRBD1 on 6 matching bases. CDR1 is LGHNT, CDR2 FRNRAP, per germline. The CDR3 consists of 16 residues. V was clipped by 1 base and J by 4 bases, with 16 bases between them. The CDR3 DNA is TGTGCTAGTGGTTTGGCAGAAGGGGGTGACGGCTATGGCTACACCTTC. Protein: CASGLAEGGDGYGYTF.

The chain carries TRBV18 and TRBJ2-5; D uncertain. V lost 0 bases and J lost 0, with 5 bases in between. CDR3 length: 14 residues. Per the germline V gene, CDR1 is KGHSH and CDR2 is LQKENI. The CDR3 here is CASSPPPYQETQYF. In DNA, the CDR3 is TGTGCCAGCTCACCACCCCCTTACCAAGAGACCCAGTACTTC.

The table lists this clone with a few counts. J is TRBJ2-1 and V is TRBV7-2; unclear D gene. This CDR3 has 13 amino acids. Germline values: CDR1 SGHTA, CDR2 FQGNSA. V was pared by 3 bases and J by 9 bases, with 12 bases between. The CDR3 DNA is TGTGCCAGCAGCTTCGAAGGAGAGCGTGAGCAGTTCTTC. Protein: CASSFEGEREQFF.

The rearrangement links TRBV2 to TRBJ2-7; the match to TRBD2 covers 16 bases. J lost 7 bases, V lost 6 bases, and 9 bases had no gene match. Germline CDR1 and CDR2: SNHLY and FYNNEI. This CDR3 region has 16 residues. The DNA for the CDR3 is TGTGCCAGCAGCCCGGGACTAGCGGGGGGGCGTGGGGAGCAGTACTTC. Protein: CASSPGLAGGRGEQYF. Filled out from reference TRBV2 and TRBJ2-7, the complete variable domain reads EPEVTQTPSHQVTQMGQEVILRCVPISNHLYFYWYRQILGQKVEFLVSFYNNEISEKSEIFDDQFSVERPDGSNFTLKIRSTKLEDSAMYFCASSPGLAGGRGEQYFGPGTRLTVT.

The genes are TRBV7-8 and TRBJ2-3; D not certain. Trimming removed 0 bases from V and 6 bases from J, with 7 bases in between. Per germline, CDR1 SGHVS and CDR2 FQNEAQ. CDR3 size: 13 residues. This chain's CDR3 is CASSLAIVDTQYF. CDR3 bases: TGTGCCAGCAGCTTAGCGATAGTTGATACGCAGTATTTT.